This T cell receptor beta chain was sequenced during a study of cytomegalovirus exposure and HLA in healthy donors (TCRdb year 2017). A note on the overall study: In an earlier analysis of 450 to 750 of the donors, 276 Gb of sequence data and roughly 100 million unique TCR beta sequences from about 180 million T cells were reported. Donor age, sex, ethnicity and CMV serostatus were compiled alongside the repertoire data. Both class I and class II loci were covered by HLA typing, at four-digit resolution. The study was designed to test whether signatures of past pathogen exposure could be identified by cataloging public T cell receptors. Using immunosequencing, the study profiled T cell repertoires from 500 to 800 subjects and related those repertoires to cytomegalovirus serostatus. A later genetic analysis took genome-wide SNP genotypes for about three fifths of the roughly 670 donors and used that subset as a discovery cohort. Every discovery cohort repertoire had been produced on one sequencing platform. The number of typed donors differed by locus: roughly 629-640 for A, B, C, DRB1 and DQB1; some 500 for DQA1; approximately 600 for DPA1; and 400 to 480 for DPB1. Among 300 to 450 genotyped donors of the cohort, an average of roughly 240,000 unique TCR beta nucleotide sequences were sequenced per donor, roughly 20% of them non-productive. A separate validation cohort of over 95 different subjects was used in addition to the roughly 720-subject first cohort. Roughly 310 gigabases of sequencing data and around 87 million unique TCR sequences were included in an early release covering 550 to 650 HLA-typed donors. Because of strong linkage in the cohort, a few DR-DQ haplotypes were treated as single units for association and clustering. A later analysis re-examined previously published TCR beta repertoires from over 500 donors and added high-resolution HLA genotyping to investigate patterns of TCR occurrence. Among the roughly 370 genotyped donors, about 85% belonged to the genetic ancestry cluster associated with self-reported Caucasian donors. To decide whether each TCR beta V gene segment behaved as functional or pseudogenic, an earlier analysis of 587 of the donors relied on high-throughput TCR beta sequencing. Rather than drawing on any new phenotypic data, the later analysis identified candidate immune exposures from TCR beta sequences and the way those sequences occurred across donors. To predict cytomegalovirus infection status, the study brought together high-throughput TCR immunosequencing, statistical association of individual TCRs with disease status, and machine learning.

This clone was seen more than once but under ten times. There is no known antigen for this receptor. No base quality values were provided; no much bigger clone lies one nucleotide off. The cohort comprised several hundred healthy bone marrow donors. At the time of sampling, all cohort members were nominally healthy, though unrecorded immune exposures were likely present. The donor was CMV seronegative and belonged to the group of over 350 seronegative cohort members. A peripheral blood sample was collected from each donor, and TCR beta sequencing was performed on peripheral blood mononuclear cells. Genomic DNA was extracted from the blood cell samples with the Qiagen DNeasy Blood Extraction Kit. Overall study results and their limits: Because counts were too low, roughly 16 rarely observed V segments, including chromosome 9 orphons, were left out of the earlier analysis of a few hundred of the donors. Strong co-occurrence of HLA alleles, especially DR and DQ, made assigning TCR associations to individual alleles difficult. Across donors, most TCR sequences were observed very rarely, whereas some public TCRs were present in many individuals. Because HLA typing was unavailable for some donors at each locus, only the typed subset was used in association tests. According to a later analysis, most CMV-associated TCR beta chains appeared to be HLA-restricted, and the HLA associations seemed to be driven largely by CMV exposure. A group of highly shared sequence variants was considered likely to be a technical artifact of the sequencing pipeline. In a later analysis, several top co-occurrence clusters were reported to appear linked to parvovirus B19, influenza, CMV and Epstein-Barr virus. The presence/absence analyses assumed that sequencing depth was roughly uniform across donors, and that assumption may not be true. Because the 87-base-pair reads could not distinguish some IMGT-functional V segments, including TRBV6-2 and TRBV6-3, those segments were excluded. Immune exposure information for the cohort was limited to CMV serostatus. The classifier was reported to diagnose cytomegalovirus status with high specificity and sensitivity in both the original cohort and the validation cohort. Specific HLA alleles were associated with 16,951 TCR beta sequences at a false discovery rate of 0.05 in a later analysis. A further reported finding was that TCR beta sequences accurately predicted the HLA-A and HLA-B alleles for most subjects in the first cohort. In a later analysis, HLA-associated TCR beta chains were found to be more clonally expanded and to have lower generation probabilities than equally common non-associated chains. This cohort had only TCR beta chains sequenced, and the lack of alpha or paired-chain data limited which features could be detected. The authors suggested that the approach could potentially be extended to other disease states and immunological phenotypes. In the study, around 150 TCR beta chains were listed as associated with cytomegalovirus. A few of the identified cytomegalovirus-associated TCR beta chains were confirmed in vitro to be specific for cytomegalovirus antigens. In a later analysis, the rate of TCR association differed among HLA loci, with DRB1 alleles having the most associated TCRs and HLA-C alleles having the fewest. An association between a missense DCLRE1C variant and V-gene and J-gene trimming of TCR beta chains was found in a later genetic analysis and replicated in an independent cohort. Linkage disequilibrium might explain the correlated functional status among segregating V segments, but an unknown experimental factor could not be ruled out. Compared with the approximately 720-donor mean, donors in an Asian-associated ancestry cluster had fewer N-insertions in productive TCRs, according to a later genetic analysis. In an earlier analysis of about 600 of the donors, most TCR beta V segments appeared in productive rearrangements about 87% or about 30% of the time, broadly matching IMGT annotations.

V is shortened by 4 bases, J by 3 bases, and the region joining them spans 20 bases. The CDR3 spans 16 residues, from the cysteine through the phenylalanine. The entry retains the CDR3 DNA only, 48 bases that are in frame from base 1. CDR1 and CDR2, looked up from the germline V gene, are SGHDT and YYEEEE. Libraries were made using the immunoSEQ multiplex PCR assay. For the multiplex PCR, a mixture combining 60 forward primers for TCR Vbeta segments and 13 reverse primers for TCR Jbeta segments was used. The CDR3 region of rearranged TCR beta genes was amplified from genomic DNA with a multiplex PCR assay. The amplified TCR beta libraries were sequenced on the Illumina HiSeq System as 87-base-pair reads. From the authors' description of their analysis: A later analysis counted approximately 84 million unique TCR beta chains across the roughly 700 repertoires, and roughly 11 million of these chains were shared by at least two donors. Raw reads were error-corrected and collapsed into unique sequences by a nearest-neighbor algorithm in which closely related sequences were merged to remove PCR and sequencing errors. To assign V, D and J gene segments, CDR3 sequences were aligned to IMGT reference sequences. Each retained sequence needed at least a six-nucleotide match to both a V gene segment and a J gene segment. A rearrangement counted as productive if the CDR3 had no stop codons and remained in frame with V and J, and every other rearrangement counted as non-productive. CDR3 was defined according to IMGT convention as the region running from the second conserved V-encoded cysteine to the conserved J-encoded phenylalanine. In an earlier analysis of around 600 of the donors, sequences lacking an unambiguous match to a single V gene segment were excluded. An earlier analysis of 587 of the donors classified V segments as functional when productive rearrangements were above 56.7% and as segregating when the standard deviation between donors was above 5%. A statistical classification framework was built to diagnose cytomegalovirus status from the catalog of TCR beta chain sequences. In a later analysis, TCR nucleotide sequences were compared against IMGT/GENE-DB human TR gene sequences so that V and J genes could be assigned. The TCRdist pipeline was used in a later analysis to assign CDR3 sequences and most-parsimonious VDJ recombination scenarios. In a later analysis, each TCR beta chain was defined by its CDR3 amino acid sequence together with its V-gene family, and reads without a unique V-gene family were excluded. A later analysis removed 500 to 600 highly shared, low-generation-probability nucleotide sequences to deal with suspected cross-contamination and a sequencing artifact. In a later analysis, a clonal expansion index was calculated for each public chain from normalized within-repertoire ranks of inferred template counts. A later analysis computed generation probabilities with a VDJ recombination model fitted to out-of-frame rearrangements, and checked the results against IGoR. Hypergeometric tests were used in a later analysis to score TCR-TCR, TCR-HLA and TCR-CMV co-occurrence, with a repertoire-size bias correction applied to the TCR pairs. A later analysis estimated false discovery rates by permuting HLA or CMV assignments 20 times. In a later analysis, co-occurring TCRs were grouped using DBSCAN, with TCRdist sequence similarity added in when clustering inside HLA-allele-positive subsets. Repertoires with fewer than 30,000 or more than 120,000 public chains were left out of co-occurrence clustering, as were about five repertoires with anomalous nucleotide sharing. In TCRdb, the immuneACCESS table is reduced to in-frame sequences with V and J assigned. These tables do not hold every clone; where another copy was compared, an unresolved V gene accounts for under half, and the others remain unexplained. The V and J calls and clone size are taken from that table; D and trimming were inferred from the DNA. Counted in this sample were 75,000 to 80,000 clones; less than 85% of them appeared once. 1.1% of the sample comes from the top ten.

Rearrangement joined TRBV5-6 to TRBJ2-7, with the D gene too uncertain to name. Sequencing was done on a sample of PBMCs. This receptor was taken from a male donor in good health and CMV-seronegative. The bases are TGTGCCAGCAGCCGCCGGGTTATAGCCTCCGACTACGAGCAGTACTTC. Translated, it gives CASSRRVIASDYEQYF.